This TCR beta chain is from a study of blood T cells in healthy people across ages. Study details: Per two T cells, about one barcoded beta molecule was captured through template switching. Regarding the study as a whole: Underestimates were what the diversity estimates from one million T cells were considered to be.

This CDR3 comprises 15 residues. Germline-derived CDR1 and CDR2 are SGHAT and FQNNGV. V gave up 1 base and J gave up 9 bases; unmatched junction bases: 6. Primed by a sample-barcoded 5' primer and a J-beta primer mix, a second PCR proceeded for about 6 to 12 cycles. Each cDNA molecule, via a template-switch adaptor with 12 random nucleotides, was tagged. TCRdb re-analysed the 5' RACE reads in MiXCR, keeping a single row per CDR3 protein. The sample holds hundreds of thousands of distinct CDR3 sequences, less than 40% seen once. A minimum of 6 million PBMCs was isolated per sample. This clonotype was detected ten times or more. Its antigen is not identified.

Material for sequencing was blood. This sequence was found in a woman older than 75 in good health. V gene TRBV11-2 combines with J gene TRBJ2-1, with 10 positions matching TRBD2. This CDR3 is CASSLGQRGGGEQFF. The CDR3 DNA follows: TGTGCCAGCAGCTTAGGACAGCGGGGGGGCGGTGAGCAGTTCTTC.